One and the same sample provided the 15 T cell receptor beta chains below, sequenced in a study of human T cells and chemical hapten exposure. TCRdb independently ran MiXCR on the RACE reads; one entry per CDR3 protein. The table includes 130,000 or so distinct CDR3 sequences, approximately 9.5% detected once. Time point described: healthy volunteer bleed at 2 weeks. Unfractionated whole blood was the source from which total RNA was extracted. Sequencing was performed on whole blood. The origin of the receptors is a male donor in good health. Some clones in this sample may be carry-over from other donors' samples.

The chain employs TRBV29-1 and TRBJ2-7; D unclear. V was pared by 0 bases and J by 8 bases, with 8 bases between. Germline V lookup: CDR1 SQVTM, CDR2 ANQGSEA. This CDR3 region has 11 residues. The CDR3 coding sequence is TGCAGCGTTGAAGAATACCAAAAGCAGTACTTC. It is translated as CSVEEYQKQYF.

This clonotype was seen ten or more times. The CDR3 here is CASSLEGRGEAFF. CDR3 in DNA: TGTGCCAGCAGCTTAGAGGGCCGGGGCGAAGCTTTCTTT. The chain combines TRBV7-6 with TRBJ1-1; D might be TRBD1 (5 bases). The CDR3 is made up of 13 amino acids. The V gene lost 1 base and the J gene lost 8 bases, with 11 bases spanning the gap. Germline CDR1 and CDR2: SGHVS and FNYEAQ.

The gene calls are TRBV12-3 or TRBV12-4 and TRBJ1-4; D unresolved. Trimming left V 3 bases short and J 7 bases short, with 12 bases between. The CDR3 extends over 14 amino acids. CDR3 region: CASSLKGRGEKLFF. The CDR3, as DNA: TGTGCCAGCAGTTTGAAAGGTAGAGGTGAAAAACTGTTTTTT.

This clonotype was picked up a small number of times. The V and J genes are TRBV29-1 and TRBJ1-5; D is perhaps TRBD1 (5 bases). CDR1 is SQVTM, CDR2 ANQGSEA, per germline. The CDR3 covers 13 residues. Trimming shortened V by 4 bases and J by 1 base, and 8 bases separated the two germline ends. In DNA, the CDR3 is TGCAGCGTTGCCAGGGACAGCAATCAGCCCCAGCATTTT. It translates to CSVARDSNQPQHF. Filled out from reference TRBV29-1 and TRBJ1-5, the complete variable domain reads SAVISQKPSRDICQRGTSLTIQCQVDSQVTMMFWYRQQPGQSLTLIATANQGSEATYESGFVIDKFPISRPNLTFSTLTVSNMSPEDSSIYLCSVARDSNQPQHFGDGTRLSIL.

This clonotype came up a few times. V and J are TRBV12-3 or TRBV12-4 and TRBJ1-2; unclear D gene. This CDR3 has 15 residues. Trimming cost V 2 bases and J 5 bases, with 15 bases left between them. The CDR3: CASSLLAELRYGYTF. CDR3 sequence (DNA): TGTGCCAGCAGTTTACTGGCGGAGTTACGATATGGCTACACCTTC.

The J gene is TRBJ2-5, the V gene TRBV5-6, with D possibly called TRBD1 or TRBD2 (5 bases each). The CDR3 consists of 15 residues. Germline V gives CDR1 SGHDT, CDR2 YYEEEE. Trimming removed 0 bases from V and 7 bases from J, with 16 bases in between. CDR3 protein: CASSLVIEQAGTQYF. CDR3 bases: TGTGCCAGCAGCTTGGTTATTGAACAGGCGGGGACCCAGTACTTC.

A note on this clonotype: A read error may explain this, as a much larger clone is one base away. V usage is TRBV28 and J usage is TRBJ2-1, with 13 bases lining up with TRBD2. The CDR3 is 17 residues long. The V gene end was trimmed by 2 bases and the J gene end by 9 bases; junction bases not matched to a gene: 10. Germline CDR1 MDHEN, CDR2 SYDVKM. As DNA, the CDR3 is TGTGCCAGCAGTTTAAAACTAGCGGGGGGGCCAACGTTTGAGCAGTTCTTC. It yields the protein CASSLKLAGGPTFEQFF.

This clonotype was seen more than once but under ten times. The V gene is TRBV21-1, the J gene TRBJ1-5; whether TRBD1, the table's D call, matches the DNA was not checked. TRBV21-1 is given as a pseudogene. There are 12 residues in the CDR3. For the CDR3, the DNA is TGTGCCAGCATAGGGGGTGGTCAGCCCCAGCATTTT. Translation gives CASIGGGQPQHF.

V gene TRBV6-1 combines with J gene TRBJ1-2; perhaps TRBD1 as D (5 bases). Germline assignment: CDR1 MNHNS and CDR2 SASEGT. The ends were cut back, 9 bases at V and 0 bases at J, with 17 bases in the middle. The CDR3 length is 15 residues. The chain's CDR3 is CASLTREKANYGYTF. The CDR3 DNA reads TGTGCCAGTTTGACCAGGGAAAAAGCTAACTATGGCTACACCTTC.

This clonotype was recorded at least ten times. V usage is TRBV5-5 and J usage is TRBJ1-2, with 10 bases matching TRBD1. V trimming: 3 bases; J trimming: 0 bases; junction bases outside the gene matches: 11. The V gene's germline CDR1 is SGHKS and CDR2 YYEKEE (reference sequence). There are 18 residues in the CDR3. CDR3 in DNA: TGTGCCAGCAGCTCGACAGGACAGGGGGAAAACGCTAACTATGGCTACACCTTC. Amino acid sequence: CASSSTGQGENANYGYTF.

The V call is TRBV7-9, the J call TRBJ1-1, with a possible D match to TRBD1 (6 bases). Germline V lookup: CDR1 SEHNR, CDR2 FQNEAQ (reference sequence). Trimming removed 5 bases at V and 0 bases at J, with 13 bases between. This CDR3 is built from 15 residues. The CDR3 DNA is TGTGCCAGCAGCCCTTGGGGGGGCCTGAACACTGAAGCTTTCTTT. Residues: CASSPWGGLNTEAFF.

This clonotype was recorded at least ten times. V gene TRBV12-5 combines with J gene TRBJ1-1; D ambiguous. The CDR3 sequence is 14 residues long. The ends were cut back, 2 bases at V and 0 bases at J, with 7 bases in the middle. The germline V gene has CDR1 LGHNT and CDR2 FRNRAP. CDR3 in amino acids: CASGLTSMNTEAFF. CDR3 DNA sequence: TGTGCTAGTGGTTTGACATCAATGAACACTGAAGCTTTCTTT.

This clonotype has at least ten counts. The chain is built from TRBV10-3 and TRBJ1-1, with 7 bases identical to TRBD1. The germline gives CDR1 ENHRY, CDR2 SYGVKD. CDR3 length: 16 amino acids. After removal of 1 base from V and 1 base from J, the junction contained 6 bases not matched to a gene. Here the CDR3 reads CAISEYNRGRNTEAFF. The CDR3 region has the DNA TGTGCCATCAGTGAGTATAACAGGGGAAGGAACACTGAAGCTTTCTTT.

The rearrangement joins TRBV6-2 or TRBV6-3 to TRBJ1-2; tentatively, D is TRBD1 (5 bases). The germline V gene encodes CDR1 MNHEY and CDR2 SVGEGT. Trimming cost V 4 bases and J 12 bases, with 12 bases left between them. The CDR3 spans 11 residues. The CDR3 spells CASSSGGADTF. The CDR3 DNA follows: TGTGCCAGCAGTTCTGGAGGGGCGGACACCTTC.

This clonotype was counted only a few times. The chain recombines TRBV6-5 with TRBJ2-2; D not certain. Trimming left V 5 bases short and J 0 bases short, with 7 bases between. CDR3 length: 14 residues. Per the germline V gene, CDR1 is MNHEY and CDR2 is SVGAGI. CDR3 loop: CASSHGSNTGELFF. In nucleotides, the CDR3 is TGTGCCAGCAGTCACGGGTCGAACACCGGGGAGCTGTTTTTT.